The clone carrying this T cell receptor (beta chain) was detected only a few times. These data originate in a study of T-cell memory formation after mild COVID-19. CDR1 is DFQATT, CDR2 SNEGSKA, per germline (reference sequence). V was cut by 0 bases and J by 0 bases, with 9 bases left in between. The CDR3 consists of 15 residues. MiXCR, run by TCRdb on the 5' RACE reads, gives a single entry per CDR3 protein. The data contain hundreds of thousands of distinct CDR3 sequences, more than 15% of them singletons. What was sequenced was PBMCs or a T cell subset sorted from them (not recorded which). The chain joins TRBV20-1 to TRBJ1-3, with D uncertain. This receptor was obtained from a man aged 18 to 29 who had mild COVID-19 (a few samples of this study predate the infection). Cell type and time point are not known. Here the CDR3 DNA reads TGCAGTGCTAGAGATATGGACCCCTCTGGAAACACCATATATTTT. Translating it yields CSARDMDPSGNTIYF.